This TCR beta chain originates from a study of blood T cell repertoires in COVID-19. In the original analysis: Amplifying reference gene primers gave estimates of nucleated cell counts. Clones were read by immunoSEQ multiplex PCR, and TCRdb kept only the in-frame ones, dropping some. V, J and clone size derive from that table, while D and trimming were established from the DNA sequence. The sample records about 140,000 clones, 76% being singletons. This clone has more than one count but fewer than ten. This sequence originates from a man aged 55 to 70 with acute or convalescent COVID-19. Material for sequencing was peripheral blood.

CDR3 amino acids: CASSQEGRTGEDYEQYF. For the CDR3, the DNA is TGCGCCAGCAGCCAAGAGGGGCGGACAGGGGAAGACTACGAGCAGTACTTC. The chain carries TRBV4-1 and TRBJ2-7; TRBD1 matches 9 bases. This CDR3 comprises 17 residues. J gave up 3 bases and V 0 bases, and 9 bases lay outside the gene matches. Per the germline V gene, CDR1 is MGHRA and CDR2 is YSYEKL.